The T cell receptor beta chain described here comes from a study of OX40 agonist ivuxolimab in advanced cancers. There are a few counts of this clone. V lost 3 bases and J lost 12; bases outside the gene matches: 11. There are 14 residues in the CDR3. Looked up from germline, CDR1 is SGHKS and CDR2 is YYEKEE (reference sequence). Profiling relied on immunoSEQ multiplex PCR, and the TCRdb table lists in-frame clones only, not all of them. The sample includes 95,000 to 150,000 clones, 93% of them seen just once. Sequencing used CD4+ or CD8+ T cells sorted from blood, obtained in a trial of the OX40 agonist ivuxolimab. The receptor's source is an adult with an advanced solid tumor such as melanoma, head and neck, liver or kidney cancer. The gene calls are TRBV5-5 and TRBJ1-4; 7 bases map to TRBD1. CDR3 region: CASSSMTGTGELFF. For the CDR3, the DNA is TGTGCCAGCAGCTCGATGACAGGGACCGGGGAACTGTTTTTT. Together with reference TRBV5-5 and TRBJ1-4, the CDR3 gives the full variable domain: DAGVTQSPTHLIKTRGQQVTLRCSPISGHKSVSWYQQVLGQGPQFIFQYYEKEERGRGNFPDRFSARQFPNYSSELNVNALLLGDSALYLCASSSMTGTGELFFGSGTQLSVL.